One and the same sample provided the 8 T cell receptor beta chains below, sequenced in a study of cytomegalovirus exposure and HLA in healthy donors. The PCR made use of 60 Vbeta and 13 Jbeta primers. Measured with immunoSEQ multiplex PCR; TCRdb has only the in-frame clones, and not every one. The data show 150,000 to 200,000 clones, with 80% seen just once and 9.7% held by the top ten. The source material was PBMCs. The receptors derive from a man younger than 30 in good health and CMV-seropositive.

This clone was seen just once. The V call is TRBV5-1, the J call TRBJ2-1, with TRBD1 as a possible D gene (5 bases). The CDR3 is made up of 15 amino acids. Germline CDR1 SGHRS, CDR2 YFSETQ. The germline V and J ends were trimmed by 0 bases and 0 bases, with 7 bases remaining between them. The chain's CDR3 is CASSLVGASYNEQFF. Written as DNA, the CDR3 is TGCGCCAGCAGCTTGGTTGGGGCCTCCTACAATGAGCAGTTCTTC.

The chain links TRBV6-5 to TRBJ2-1; no firm D call. V was cut by 2 bases and J by 3 bases, with 8 bases left in between. CDR3 length: 14 amino acids. CDR1 is MNHEY, CDR2 SVGAGI, per germline. The CDR3 protein is CASSYRGVYNEQFF. CDR3 coding DNA: TGTGCCAGCAGTTACCGCGGCGTCTACAATGAGCAGTTCTTC.

V is TRBV5-5 and J is TRBJ1-2; maybe TRBD1 (5 bases). The germline gives CDR1 SGHKS, CDR2 YYEKEE (reference sequence). Trimming stripped 4 bases from V and 8 bases from J, with 18 bases between. The CDR3 has 14 amino acids. The CDR3 DNA sequence: TGTGCCAGCAGCCCAACAGGAGGGGCTCGGGGCTACACCTTC. This codes for CASSPTGGARGYTF.

The chain has TRBV18 and TRBJ2-7; tentatively, D is TRBD2 (5 bases). The CDR3 extends over 12 amino acids. Germline assignment: CDR1 KGHSH and CDR2 LQKENI. The germline V and J ends were trimmed by 4 bases and 6 bases, with 10 bases remaining between them. The CDR3 region is CASSQAGGEQYF. In DNA form, the CDR3 reads TGTGCCAGCTCACAGGCCGGAGGCGAGCAGTACTTC.

This chain links TRBV2 with TRBJ1-5, with D perhaps matching TRBD1 (5 bases). In germline, CDR1 is SNHLY, CDR2 FYNNEI. The CDR3 runs 15 residues. The ends were cut back, 3 bases at V and 7 bases at J, with 16 bases in the middle. CDR3 coding DNA: TGTGCCAGCAGTGATATATCGGCAGGGTCACAGCCCCAGCATTTT. Its translation: CASSDISAGSQPQHF.

V gene TRBV2 combines with J gene TRBJ1-1; 9 nucleotides agree with TRBD1. Unmatched junction bases numbered 13, after V lost 4 bases and J lost 4 bases. CDR1 and CDR2 from the germline V gene are SNHLY and FYNNEI. CDR3 length: 17 amino acids. CDR3 in DNA: TGTGCCAGCAGTGGATTGACAGGGGGAATTAGGGGCACTGAAGCTTTCTTT. Its translation is CASSGLTGGIRGTEAFF.

CDR3 sequence (DNA): TGTGCCAGCAGTTCCCGACGGACAGCTGAAGCTTTCTTT. Its protein is CASSSRRTAEAFF. The chain joins TRBV27 to TRBJ1-1, with D possibly TRBD1 on 6 matching bases. Germline assignment: CDR1 MNHEY and CDR2 SMNVEV (reference sequence). Trimming stripped 4 bases from V and 6 bases from J, with 12 bases between. This CDR3 spans 13 amino acids.

J is TRBJ1-2 and V is TRBV7-9, with 7 bases lining up with TRBD1. CDR3 size: 17 residues. The J segment lost 7 bases and the V segment lost 4 bases, leaving 18 bases of the junction unmatched. CDR1 is SEHNR and CDR2 is FQNEAQ in the germline V gene (reference sequence). The CDR3 DNA is TGTGCCAGCAGCTCCAGGGGAGGAGGGGGCTTGGTTGGTGGCTACACCTTC. This gives the protein CASSSRGGGGLVGGYTF.